This T cell receptor beta chain was captured in a study of shared clonotypes between healthy human individuals. The wider study: Per-donor plates numbered three CD4 naive, three CD4 memory, two CD8 naive and one CD8 memory.

This CDR3 is 16 amino acids long. Trimming cost V 2 bases and J 0 bases; bases outside gene matches: 6. CDR1 and CDR2 from the germline V gene are SGHNT and YYREEE (reference sequence). Turning to this clone: What it recognizes is unknown.

Sorted subsets were amplified in replicate PCRs using 200 ng DNA, tens of thousands of T cell genomes. TCRdb keeps only in-frame clones here, not all; method: immunoSEQ multiplex PCR. The table lists approximately 2,000,000 clones, less than 95% of them singletons. Whole-study findings and limits: The represented genetic and exposure-history diversity was limited by the small number of donors. Larger richness was generally estimated for naive than memory subsets.

The sequence was collected from a man between 18 and 35 years old in good health. Some clones in this sample may be carry-over from other donors' samples. The sample consisted of naive CD4+ T cells from PBMCs. As for subset: CD45RA+ positively selected. V usage is TRBV5-4 and J usage is TRBJ1-1; TRBD1 matches 8 bases. The CDR3 coding sequence is TGTGCCAGCAGCTTTCCGGGACAGGCTTTGAACACTGAAGCTTTCTTT. It specifies CASSFPGQALNTEAFF.